The 32 T cell receptor beta chains reported below all come from one sample, sequenced in a study of T-cell memory formation after mild COVID-19. TCRdb fed the 5' RACE reads into MiXCR, producing one record per CDR3 protein. This sample has roughly 100,000 distinct CDR3 sequences, with about a sixth found just once. Input material: PBMCs or a T cell subset sorted from them (not recorded which). Receptors originate from an adult woman who had mild COVID-19 (a few samples of this study predate the infection). Cell type and time point are not known.

V and J are TRBV7-9 and TRBJ2-7, with D perhaps TRBD2 (5 bases). In germline, CDR1 is SEHNR, CDR2 FQNEAQ (reference sequence). The CDR3 is 12 amino acids. Trimming removed 1 base from V and 6 bases from J, with 7 bases in between. The CDR3 sequence: CASSLGGLEQYF. The DNA for the CDR3 is TGTGCCAGCAGCTTAGGAGGGCTCGAGCAGTACTTC.

This clonotype was seen more than once but under ten times. The chain couples TRBV27 to TRBJ2-5, with TRBD1 matching 7 bases. V was pared by 3 bases and J by 3 bases, with 4 bases of the junction left unmatched. Germline lookup yields CDR1 MNHEY and CDR2 SMNVEV (reference sequence). CDR3 length: 14 amino acids. In nucleotides, the CDR3 is TGTGCCAGCAGTTTGGCAGGGGGAGAAGAGACCCAGTACTTC. Its protein product is CASSLAGGEETQYF.

This clonotype was counted only a few times. The V and J genes are TRBV11-2 and TRBJ2-3, with D unresolved. The V gene's germline CDR1 is SGHAT and CDR2 FQNNGV. This CDR3 comprises 14 residues. Trimming pared 5 bases from V and 6 bases from J, leaving 15 bases between. In nucleotides, the CDR3 is TGTGCCAGCAGCCGTGGATTCGCCACGGATACGCAGTATTTT. This encodes CASSRGFATDTQYF. Full variable domain (outside the CDR3, taken from reference TRBV11-2 and TRBJ2-3): EAGVAQSPRYKIIEKRQSVAFWCNPISGHATLYWYQQILGQGPKLLIQFQNNGVVDDSQLPKDRFSAERLKGVDSTLKIQPAKLEDSAVYLCASSRGFATDTQYFGPGTRLTVL.

CDR3 nucleotides: TGTGCCAGCAGCTTTGGACAGAAGGATGAAAAACTGTTTTTT. Encoded protein: CASSFGQKDEKLFF. The rearrangement links TRBV13 to TRBJ1-4, with D tentatively TRBD1 (6 bases). V was trimmed by 3 bases and J by 6 bases, leaving 11 bases between them. There are 14 residues in the CDR3. Germline CDR1 and CDR2: PRHDT and FYEKMQ (reference sequence).

This clonotype was observed a handful of times. DNA for the CDR3: TGTGCCAGCAGCCCTGGACAGGGGATTCCTGAAGCTTTCTTT. Residues: CASSPGQGIPEAFF. The V call is TRBV12-3 or TRBV12-4, the J call TRBJ1-1, with 9 bases that match TRBD1. The CDR3 runs to 14 residues. J lost 6 bases, V lost 6 bases, and 8 bases had no gene match.

This clonotype turned up a few times. The V and J genes are TRBV5-8 and TRBJ1-1; the D is unclear. The germline V and J ends were trimmed by 0 bases and 7 bases, with 10 bases remaining between them. CDR3 length: 13 amino acids. CDR1 is SGHTS and CDR2 is YDEGEE in the germline V gene. CDR3 sequence: CASSLEAALEAFF. For the CDR3, the DNA is TGTGCCAGCAGCTTGGAGGCGGCACTTGAAGCTTTCTTT.

The chain joins TRBV12-3 or TRBV12-4 to TRBJ2-7, with a possible D match to TRBD1 (5 bases). This CDR3 has 12 residues. Trimming took 3 bases from V and 5 from J, leaving 8 bases between them. The CDR3 nucleotides are TGTGCCAGCAGTTTTTTACAGGACGAGCAGTACTTC. This gives the protein CASSFLQDEQYF.

This clonotype came up a few times. The CDR3 region is CASSEYELSYEQYF. For the CDR3, the DNA is TGTGCCAGCAGTGAATATGAGCTTTCCTACGAGCAGTACTTC. The chain uses TRBV6-1 and TRBJ2-7; D gene ambiguous. Germline assignment: CDR1 MNHNS and CDR2 SASEGT. The V gene lost 2 bases and the J gene lost 1 base, with 9 bases spanning the gap. This CDR3 contains 14 residues.

The V call is TRBV5-1, the J call TRBJ2-3; D possibly matches TRBD1 or TRBD2 (5 bases each). Germline V lookup: CDR1 SGHRS, CDR2 YFSETQ. Between the trimmed V and J ends, which lost 4 bases and 4 bases, there was a span of 19 bases. The CDR3 has 16 residues. The CDR3 protein is CASSHNGRTGPDTQYF. CDR3 in DNA: TGCGCCAGCAGCCACAACGGACGTACGGGGCCAGATACGCAGTATTTT.

This clonotype was found a few times. V and J are TRBV20-1 and TRBJ2-7, with 10 bases lining up with TRBD2. The CDR3 consists of 14 residues. Losses at the gene ends were 1 base for V and 7 bases for J; bases not matched to a gene: 7. Germline CDR1 is DFQATT and CDR2 is SNEGSKA (reference sequence). CDR3 sequence: CSARVLAGVGEQYF. The CDR3 DNA is TGCAGTGCTAGAGTGCTAGCGGGAGTAGGTGAGCAGTACTTC.

This clonotype has more than one count but fewer than ten. V gene TRBV9 combines with J gene TRBJ2-5; D not resolved. This CDR3 is built from 13 residues. V was trimmed by 3 bases and J by 7 bases, leaving 13 bases between them. CDR1 is SGDLS, CDR2 YYNGEE, per germline. CDR3 residues: CASSGGNGVTQYF. In nucleotides, the CDR3 is TGTGCCAGCAGCGGGGGAAATGGGGTGACCCAGTACTTC.

The V and J genes are TRBV4-1 and TRBJ1-2; D ambiguous. CDR1 and CDR2 (germline): MGHRA, YSYEKL. This CDR3 is 11 amino acids long. V gave up 3 bases and J gave up 8 bases, with 7 bases separating them. CDR3 DNA sequence: TGCGCCAGCAGCCACTCCACCGGCTACACCTTC. Encoded protein: CASSHSTGYTF.

V usage is TRBV7-3 and J usage is TRBJ2-1; D is possibly TRBD2 (6 bases). CDR3 length: 15 amino acids. The V end lost 1 base, the J end lost 5 bases, and 12 bases lay between the germline ends. Germline lookup yields CDR1 SGHTA and CDR2 FQGTGA. In DNA form, the CDR3 reads TGTGCCAGCAGCTTAATGCGGGGTAGGAACAATGAGCAGTTCTTC. Translation: CASSLMRGRNNEQFF.

This clonotype has a handful of counts. The chain uses TRBV9 and TRBJ1-1, with D maybe TRBD1 (5 bases). The CDR3 covers 15 residues. From germline, CDR1 is SGDLS and CDR2 YYNGEE. V was clipped by 4 bases and J by 0 bases, with 13 bases between them. The CDR3 DNA reads as TGTGCCAGCAGCTGGACCGGGACGATGAACACTGAAGCTTTCTTT. Translation: CASSWTGTMNTEAFF.

CDR3 sequence (DNA): TGTGCCAGCAGTCATATAGCGGGGACTCAAGAGACCCAGTACTTC. Amino acid sequence: CASSHIAGTQETQYF. The chain has TRBV3-1 and TRBJ2-5; 8 nucleotides align to TRBD2. The length of the CDR3 is 15 residues. Germline V lookup: CDR1 LGHDT, CDR2 YNNKEL (reference sequence). V gave up 6 bases and J gave up 2 bases; unmatched junction bases: 8.

J is TRBJ1-2 and V is TRBV27; the match to TRBD1 covers 8 bases. With 1 base clipped from V and 8 bases from J, the junction kept 3 bases outside the gene matches. CDR1 and CDR2 from the germline V gene are MNHEY and SMNVEV (reference sequence). The CDR3 length is 13 residues. Here the CDR3 reads CASSLLGQAGYTF. The CDR3 DNA follows: TGTGCCAGCAGTTTATTGGGACAGGCGGGCTACACCTTC.

In this sample, this clonotype turned up many times. In nucleotides, the CDR3 is TGTGCCAGCACCTCGGGTTACGAGCAGTACTTC. It encodes CASTSGYEQYF. This sequence joins TRBV7-9 and TRBJ2-7; D remains unclear. The V and J ends lost 7 bases and 4 bases respectively, with 8 bases between them. The CDR3 sequence is 11 residues long. Germline V gives CDR1 SEHNR, CDR2 FQNEAQ (reference sequence).

The chain recombines TRBV4-1 with TRBJ2-1, with D possibly matching TRBD2 (6 bases). CDR3 length: 13 residues. V shed 5 bases and J shed 9 bases, with 14 bases lying between them. Germline V gives CDR1 MGHRA, CDR2 YSYEKL. The CDR3 is CASSTGRDGEQFF. The CDR3 DNA sequence: TGCGCCAGCAGCACCGGGCGGGACGGTGAGCAGTTCTTC.

This clonotype came up many times. V is TRBV7-6 and J is TRBJ1-4, with TRBD1 identical over 8 bases. Trimming took 2 bases from V and 7 from J; bases not matched to a gene: 9. CDR1 is SGHVS and CDR2 is FNYEAQ in the germline V gene. The CDR3 length is 16 residues. Written as DNA, the CDR3 is TGTGCCAGCAGCTTAAGTGTGGACAGGGAGAGTGAAAAACTGTTTTTT. Protein: CASSLSVDRESEKLFF.

The gene calls are TRBV18 and TRBJ2-1; D ambiguous. Germline V lookup: CDR1 KGHSH, CDR2 LQKENI. The CDR3 sequence is 17 residues long. V was cut by 5 bases and J by 2 bases, with 19 bases left in between. The CDR3 protein is CASSSTASASPYNEQFF. The CDR3 DNA sequence: TGTGCCAGCTCATCGACCGCGTCAGCAAGTCCCTACAATGAGCAGTTCTTC.

Only a few counts were recorded for this clonotype. This chain uses TRBV24-1 with TRBJ1-4; D uncertain. Per the germline V gene, CDR1 is KGHDR and CDR2 is SFDVKD. With 5 bases removed from V and 8 bases from J, the gap between germline ends came to 23 bases. CDR3 length equals 17 residues. The CDR3 DNA is TGTGCCACCAGTGCGGGTTCGTCCCGGACCGGCTCCGAAAAACTGTTTTTT. This encodes CATSAGSSRTGSEKLFF.

Only a few counts were recorded for this clonotype. The rearrangement joins TRBV12-3 or TRBV12-4 to TRBJ2-1; maybe TRBD2 (5 bases). This CDR3 is 14 amino acids long. V dropped 4 bases and J dropped 6 bases, with 13 bases sitting between them. DNA for the CDR3: TGTGCCAGCAGTTCCGACCCAGGAGGCAATGAGCAGTTCTTC. This encodes CASSSDPGGNEQFF.

This chain uses TRBV7-9 with TRBJ2-1; 9 bases align to TRBD1. V lost 2 bases, J lost 6 bases, and 8 bases stayed unmatched. The CDR3 spans 16 residues. From germline, CDR1 is SEHNR and CDR2 FQNEAQ (reference sequence). CDR3 bases: TGTGCCAGCAGCTTACCGGGACAGGGAATTTCCAATGAGCAGTTCTTC. Residues: CASSLPGQGISNEQFF.

The J gene is TRBJ2-2, the V gene TRBV15, with D maybe TRBD1 (5 bases). The CDR3 contains 15 residues. V lost 1 base, J lost 3 bases, and 9 bases lay in between. Per germline, CDR1 LNHNV and CDR2 YYDKDF (reference sequence). Written as DNA, the CDR3 is TGTGCCACCAGCAGAGGTGACAGATACACCGGGGAGCTGTTTTTT. As protein: CATSRGDRYTGELFF.

The CDR3 DNA follows: TGTGCCAGCAGCTCCCCCTGGACAGGGCGGACCCAGTACTTC. It specifies CASSSPWTGRTQYF. This rearrangement joins TRBV11-2 to TRBJ2-5; TRBD1 matches at 8 bases. With V trimmed by 4 bases and J by 7 bases, 8 bases remained unmatched. The V gene's germline CDR1 is SGHAT and CDR2 FQNNGV. The CDR3 totals 14 residues.

The chain employs TRBV9 and TRBJ1-2; D possibly corresponds to TRBD1 (5 bases). CDR1 is SGDLS and CDR2 is YYNGEE in the germline V gene. The CDR3 consists of 15 residues. The V end lost 3 bases, the J end lost 3 bases, and 15 bases lay between the germline ends. As DNA, the CDR3 is TGTGCCAGCAGCGCCTACAGGTTGCTAGACTATGGCTACACCTTC. This translates into CASSAYRLLDYGYTF.

The rearrangement uses TRBV5-5 and TRBJ1-5; D is uncertain. The V and J ends lost 0 bases and 4 bases respectively, with 11 bases between them. The CDR3 contains 15 residues. Germline lookup yields CDR1 SGHKS and CDR2 YYEKEE (reference sequence). The CDR3 nucleotides read TGTGCCAGCAGCTTGGTCGGGCAGACGAATCAGCCCCAGCATTTT. Protein: CASSLVGQTNQPQHF.

This clonotype was seen a handful of times. The genes are TRBV20-1 and TRBJ2-7, with 14 nucleotides matching TRBD2. V was clipped by 6 bases and J by 1 base; unmatched bases: 5. Germline V gene lookup returns CDR1 DFQATT and CDR2 SNEGSKA (reference sequence). The CDR3 has 15 amino acids. The CDR3 region is CSARGLAGVSYEQYF. The CDR3 DNA is TGCAGTGCAAGGGGACTAGCGGGAGTTTCCTACGAGCAGTACTTC.

The J gene is TRBJ1-2, the V gene TRBV9; 9 bases fit TRBD1. V was pared by 6 bases and J by 2 bases, with 8 bases of the junction left unmatched. The CDR3 has 15 amino acids. Germline V CDR1 and CDR2: SGDLS, YYNGEE. The CDR3, as DNA: TGTGCCAGCACCTTATCCGGGACAGGGAACTATGGCTACACCTTC. Translated, it gives CASTLSGTGNYGYTF.

This clonotype was detected only a few times. The J gene is TRBJ1-1, the V gene TRBV30; possibly TRBD1 for D (6 bases). CDR1 is GTSNPN and CDR2 is SVGIG in the germline V gene (reference sequence). V was clipped by 4 bases and J by 1 base, with 10 bases between them. This CDR3 spans 13 amino acids. For the CDR3, the DNA is TGTGCCTGGACTCGGGGGGCGAACACTGAAGCTTTCTTT. It yields the protein CAWTRGANTEAFF.

A few counts support this clonotype. The rearrangement joins TRBV29-1 to TRBJ2-7, with D unclear. V was trimmed by 5 bases and J by 5 bases, leaving 13 bases between them. Germline CDR1 reads SQVTM; CDR2 reads ANQGSEA. This CDR3 region has 12 residues. The CDR3 sequence is CSVSAGPDEQYF. Written as DNA, the CDR3 is TGCAGCGTTTCAGCCGGGCCTGACGAGCAGTACTTC.

This clonotype showed up just a few times. The chain uses TRBV6-5 and TRBJ2-7; the match to TRBD1 covers 7 bases. The CDR3 length is 14 residues. In germline, CDR1 is MNHEY, CDR2 SVGAGI. V was clipped by 2 bases and J by 3 bases; unmatched bases: 4. The CDR3 DNA follows: TGTGCCAGCAGTTACGGGACAGCGGACTACGAGCAGTACTTC. This sequence encodes CASSYGTADYEQYF.